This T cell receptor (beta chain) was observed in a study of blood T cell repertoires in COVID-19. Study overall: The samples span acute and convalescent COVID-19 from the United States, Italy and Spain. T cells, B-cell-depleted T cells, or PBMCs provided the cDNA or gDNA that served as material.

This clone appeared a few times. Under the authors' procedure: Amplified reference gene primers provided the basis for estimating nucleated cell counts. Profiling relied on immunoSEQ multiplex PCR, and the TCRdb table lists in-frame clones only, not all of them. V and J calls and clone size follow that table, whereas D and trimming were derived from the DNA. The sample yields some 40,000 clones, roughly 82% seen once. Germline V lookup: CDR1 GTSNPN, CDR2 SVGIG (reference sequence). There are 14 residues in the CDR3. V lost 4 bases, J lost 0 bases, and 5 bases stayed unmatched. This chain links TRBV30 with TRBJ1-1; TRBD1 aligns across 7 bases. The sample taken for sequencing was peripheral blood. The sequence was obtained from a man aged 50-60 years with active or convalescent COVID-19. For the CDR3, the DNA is TGTGCCTGGACAAGGGACAGTGTGAACACTGAAGCTTTCTTT. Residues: CAWTRDSVNTEAFF.